The sequence of this T cell receptor beta chain was determined in a study of T cells in Graves' hyperthyroidism and ophthalmopathy (dated by TCRdb to between 2018 and 2021). With respect to the entire study: Peripheral blood was collected at initial diagnosis, before any treatment. TCR V-J signatures able to tell the groups apart were searched for in a discovery cohort of some 100 patients, of whom more than 40 had Graves' ophthalmopathy and more than 55 had stable Graves' hyperthyroidism. An independent validation cohort of 18 to 20 hyperthyroidism patients and approximately 16 patients who later progressed to ophthalmopathy tested prospective prediction of ophthalmopathy. The 75 to 100 discovery patients were divided at random into training and test sets in a 7:3 ratio. The study also compared thyroid tissue and blood T-cell repertoires from over 5 Graves' hyperthyroidism patients. After sampling, hyperthyroidism patients received methimazole starting at 30 mg daily, and ophthalmopathy patients received high-dose intravenous methylprednisolone. TCR Vbeta CDR3 sequencing of roughly 140 peripheral blood samples (under 45 ophthalmopathy, 75 or so hyperthyroidism and some 17 progressor patients) is reported in the paper.

What the research found in general, with its limitations: A 13 V-J signature model separated ophthalmopathy from stable hyperthyroidism, with approximately 86% sensitivity and 81% to 82% specificity in cross-validation and 80%/75% in testing. Most expanded thyroid clonotypes (frequency above 0.001) were also found in blood, which suggests that blood repertoires may mirror thyroid immune responses. During validation, the model predicted progression to ophthalmopathy a median of about 6.3 months ahead of onset, with around 65% sensitivity and 72% to 80% specificity. No statistical method was used to set the sample size in advance, and investigators knew the group allocation.

This clonotype occurred many times. Its antigen target is currently unknown. The input lacks base qualities; no much larger clone sits a single base away. TCR beta CDR3 regions were amplified from RNA transcripts. For the first round of RT-PCR on the TCR CDR3, the HTBI primer set was used together with the Qiagen OneStep RT-PCR kit. Libraries were constructed in a second round of multiplex PCR, after which size selection and purification were performed. Libraries were sequenced paired-end with 100 bp reads on an Illumina HiSeq2000. Regarding the original processing steps: SOAPnuke was used to process the raw data, removing reads that contained adapters or uncalled bases, had a mean Phred below 15, or lacked an exact match to the constant primer or identifier. High-quality paired reads were merged with COPE v1.2.5, and unique nucleotide sequences were defined as clonotypes. Clonotypes were aligned to IMGT TRBV, TRBD and TRBJ reference segments using MiTCR v1.1. Analysis was restricted to V-J combinations with a frequency above 0.0001, which covered just over 98% of repertoires. The TCS score was defined as F50 (clonal expansion) divided by E x V (chaos), with BLOSUM62-based TCRdist calculated between CDR3 peptides within each V-J. Welch's t-statistics and random forest reduced roughly 530 V-J features to around 14, which were used in a naive Bayes classifier (R e1071). The public sequencing data were trimmed at Q25 with fastp and processed into clonotypes with MiXCR by TCRdb, which kept only in-frame beta chains. When rows share a CDR3 protein, they turn into one entry using the most common DNA and genes. It is TCRdb's table, rather than the study itself, that gives the V and J calls and clone size. In all, the sample holds about 380,000 distinct CDR3 sequences, and less than 20% of those were seen once. The top ten clonotypes cover 35% to 50% of the sample.

Trimming costs V 6 bases and J 0 bases, and their ends lie 8 bases apart. The CDR3 spans 13 residues, from the cysteine through the phenylalanine. Just the 39-base CDR3 DNA is kept, in frame starting at base 1. Based on the germline V gene (reference sequence), the CDR1 and CDR2 sequences are MNHEY and SMNVEV. Moderately to severely active disease, a Clinical Activity Score of at least 3, a NOSPECS grade of at least 4, and a duration under 3 months were present in ophthalmopathy patients. Exclusion was applied to patients with uncontrolled infections, other autoimmune diseases, pregnancy or lactation. Clinical symptoms, serum thyroxine and TRAb, thyroid ultrasound, and orbital computed tomography formed the basis for the diagnoses. PBMCs were isolated from about 9.2 ml of fresh peripheral blood by Ficoll-Paque density gradient centrifugation. Total RNA was extracted with Trizol reagent, and quality was checked on an Agilent 2100 Bioanalyzer.

In this chain, TRBV27 is recombined with TRBJ2-5, with an unclear D gene assignment. The clonotype comes from a man younger than 35 with Graves' ophthalmopathy. The sample consisted of blood. The CDR3 here reads CASSAFHQETQYF. The nucleotide sequence is TGTGCCAGCAGCGCTTTCCACCAAGAGACCCAGTACTTC.